The 5 T cell receptor beta chains below all came from one sample that was sequenced in a study of cytomegalovirus exposure and HLA in healthy donors. PCR used 60 Vbeta primers and 13 Jbeta primers. This table comes from immunoSEQ multiplex PCR, and its TCRdb copy is limited to in-frame clones, with some not included. The data include approximately 210,000 clones; the top ten clones carry over 0.75%. Sequences were obtained from PBMCs. These receptors came from a woman younger than 45 in good health and CMV-seropositive.

V usage is TRBV13 and J usage is TRBJ1-2; D is perhaps TRBD1 (6 bases). Germline V CDR1 and CDR2: PRHDT, FYEKMQ (reference sequence). The CDR3 is made up of 14 amino acids. With 5 bases removed from V and 7 bases from J, the gap between germline ends came to 17 bases. The CDR3 coding sequence is TGTGCCAGCAGCCCCTCGGACAGATCCTTTGGCTACACCTTC. The encoded protein is CASSPSDRSFGYTF.

This chain links TRBV14 with TRBJ2-7; D is ambiguous. V was pared by 5 bases and J by 2 bases, with 13 bases between. From germline, CDR1 is SGHDN and CDR2 FVKESK. The CDR3 has 14 residues. The DNA of the CDR3 is TGTGCCAGCAGCATCGAGGAGCTAGCCTACGAGCAGTACTTC. The encoded protein is CASSIEELAYEQYF. The complete variable domain, with remaining parts taken from reference TRBV14 and TRBJ2-7, reads EAGVTQFPSHSVIEKGQTVTLRCDPISGHDNLYWYRRVMGKEIKFLLHFVKESKQDESGMPNNRFLAERTGGTYSTLKVQPAELEDSGVYFCASSIEELAYEQYFGPGTRLTVT.

The chain uses TRBV5-1 and TRBJ2-3; 8 nucleotides agree with TRBD1. The CDR3 runs 14 residues. The V and J ends lost 4 bases and 3 bases, in that order; junction bases with no gene match: 4. Per germline, CDR1 SGHRS and CDR2 YFSETQ. CDR3 protein: CASSGGQVTDTQYF. CDR3 DNA: TGCGCCAGCAGCGGGGGACAGGTGACAGATACGCAGTATTTT.

This chain connects TRBV4-3 to TRBJ2-1; 7 nucleotides line up with TRBD1. The CDR3 totals 14 residues. The V gene's germline CDR1 is LGHNA and CDR2 YSLEER. V was clipped by 0 bases and J by 9 bases; unmatched bases: 5. The CDR3 is CASSQEGGDSEQFF. In nucleotides, the CDR3 is TGCGCCAGCAGCCAAGAGGGTGGGGACAGTGAGCAGTTCTTC.

The chain joins TRBV4-1 to TRBJ1-2; TRBD1 is a possible D gene (6 bases). Trimming removed 0 bases from V and 3 bases from J, with 11 bases in between. CDR1 MGHRA and CDR2 YSYEKL come from the germline V gene. This CDR3 has 15 amino acids. The CDR3 coding sequence is TGCGCCAGCAGCCAAGATCGGGGGGCCGACTATGGCTACACCTTC. Residues: CASSQDRGADYGYTF.